This entry lists 11 T cell receptor beta chains sequenced from one sample in a study of T cell changes during pregnancy in multiple sclerosis. Sequencing used immunoSEQ multiplex PCR; TCRdb keeps in-frame clones, though not all of them. The sample has more than 45,000 clones, roughly 94% seen once. The material sequenced was CD4+ T cells from peripheral blood mononuclear cells, taken in the second trimester of pregnancy. The origin of the receptors is a female donor with multiple sclerosis, enrolled in a pregnancy study.

J is TRBJ2-3 and V is TRBV19, with TRBD2 matching 9 bases. This CDR3 is 16 amino acids long. Germline CDR1 reads LNHDA; CDR2 reads SQIVND (reference sequence). After removal of 3 bases from V and 4 bases from J, the junction contained 8 bases not matched to a gene. The CDR3 DNA reads TGTGCCAGTAGTATTCCGGCGGGGGGGACTGCAGATACGCAGTATTTT. This sequence encodes CASSIPAGGTADTQYF.

The rearrangement joins TRBV2 to TRBJ1-2; 10 bases are shared with TRBD1. Germline assignment: CDR1 SNHLY and CDR2 FYNNEI. J lost 4 bases, V lost 7 bases, and 6 bases had no gene match. The CDR3 consists of 14 residues. Written as DNA, the CDR3 is TGTGCCAGCACTTTCCGGGACAGGGGCTATGGCTACACCTTC. It codes for CASTFRDRGYGYTF. The variable domain in full, completed from reference TRBV2 and TRBJ1-2, reads EPEVTQTPSHQVTQMGQEVILRCVPISNHLYFYWYRQILGQKVEFLVSFYNNEISEKSEIFDDQFSVERPDGSNFTLKIRSTKLEDSAMYFCASTFRDRGYGYTFGSGTRLTVV.

A few counts support this clone. The chain couples TRBV7-2 to TRBJ1-6; D possibly corresponds to TRBD1 (6 bases). V lost 4 bases and J 4 bases, leaving 14 bases between the germline ends. Germline CDR1 SGHTA, CDR2 FQGNSA. The length of the CDR3 is 16 residues. CDR3 nucleotide sequence: TGTGCCAGCAGCTCCCAGACAGGACTTTATAATTCACCCCTCCACTTT. Protein sequence: CASSSQTGLYNSPLHF.

V gene TRBV4-1 combines with J gene TRBJ2-7, with 8 bases lining up with TRBD1. This CDR3 contains 17 residues. V was clipped by 0 bases and J by 3 bases; unmatched bases: 10. Per the germline V gene, CDR1 is MGHRA and CDR2 is YSYEKL. CDR3 sequence reads: CASSQDGTGGGFYEQYF. CDR3 in DNA: TGCGCCAGCAGCCAAGATGGGACAGGAGGGGGATTCTACGAGCAGTACTTC.

The chain joins TRBV7-6 to TRBJ1-1, with 7 bases fitting TRBD1. The CDR3 contains 15 residues. The germline V gene has CDR1 SGHVS and CDR2 FNYEAQ. J gave up 2 bases and V 5 bases, and 8 bases lay outside the gene matches. The CDR3 is CASSLFRDSNTEAFF. CDR3 bases: TGTGCCAGCAGCCTCTTCCGGGACAGCAACACTGAAGCTTTCTTT.

This rearrangement joins TRBV27 to TRBJ1-2, with TRBD1 matching over 11 bases. The CDR3 length is 15 residues. The V and J ends lost 10 bases and 8 bases, in that order; junction bases with no gene match: 15. Germline CDR1 reads MNHEY; CDR2 reads SMNVEV (reference sequence). The CDR3 bases are TGTGCCACCTTAGATTCCGGGACAGGGGGTCGAGGCTACACCTTC. It translates to CATLDSGTGGRGYTF.

The chain uses TRBV20-1 and TRBJ2-5, with a possible D match to TRBD1 (5 bases). Deletions cut 3 bases from V and 5 bases from J, with 7 bases between. Looked up from germline, CDR1 is DFQATT and CDR2 is SNEGSKA (reference sequence). The CDR3 spans 11 residues. The CDR3 is CSARGLETQYF. The CDR3 DNA follows: TGCAGTGCTAGGGGGCTTGAGACCCAGTACTTC.

Details on this clone: An end of the junction differs from the germline gene, which may be a read error. The genes are TRBV18 and TRBJ1-3; D gene ambiguous. Germline V gene sequence: CDR1 KGHSH, CDR2 LQKENI. This CDR3 contains 13 residues. CDR3 bases: TGTGCCAGCTCCCCACCTGGACTCAACACCATATATTTT. The encoded protein is CASSPPGLNTIYF.

The chain carries TRBV6-1 and TRBJ2-5; possibly TRBD1 for D (6 bases). Trimming took 4 bases from V and 3 from J, leaving 12 bases between them. Germline CDR1 and CDR2: MNHNS and SASEGT. The CDR3 consists of 14 residues. This CDR3 reads CASSVQGVEETQYF. CDR3 DNA sequence: TGTGCCAGCAGTGTACAGGGTGTGGAAGAGACCCAGTACTTC.

This chain links TRBV13 with TRBJ2-1; weak D call: TRBD2 (7 bases). Germline V gives CDR1 PRHDT, CDR2 FYEKMQ (reference sequence). Between the trimmed V and J ends, which lost 6 bases and 4 bases, there was a span of 22 bases. This CDR3 comprises 17 residues. Written as DNA, the CDR3 is TGTGCCAGCAGGTCCAGGGGACTGGGGGGGATGTACAATGAGCAGTTCTTC. Encoded protein: CASRSRGLGGMYNEQFF.

The rearrangement joins TRBV11-2 to TRBJ1-2, with a possible D match to TRBD1 (5 bases). Germline V lookup: CDR1 SGHAT, CDR2 FQNNGV. CDR3 length equals 12 residues. Trimming stripped 1 base from V and 8 bases from J, with 8 bases between. The CDR3 sequence is CASSLGQGGYTF. CDR3 nucleotides: TGTGCCAGCAGCTTAGGGCAGGGCGGCTACACCTTC.